The clone carrying this TCR beta chain was observed a few times. The data belong to a study of cytomegalovirus exposure and HLA in healthy donors. This CDR3 region has 16 residues. The V and J ends lost 4 bases and 1 base, in that order; junction bases with no gene match: 7. CDR1 and CDR2 from the germline V gene are SGHDN and FVKESK. Primers for the PCR totalled 60 Vbeta and 13 Jbeta. The protocol was immunoSEQ multiplex PCR, while the TCRdb copy is restricted to in-frame clones and leaves out a portion. The sample holds approximately 100,000 clones, roughly 70% seen once. The sample was PBMCs. This chain joins TRBV14 and TRBJ1-1; 9 bases fit TRBD1. The TCR comes from a man between 40 and 49 years old in good health and CMV-seronegative. The CDR3: CASSPRTGATNTEAFF. The DNA of the CDR3 is TGTGCCAGCAGCCCCAGGACAGGGGCCACGAACACTGAAGCTTTCTTT.